These 23 T cell receptor beta chains came from one sample sequenced in a study of post-analysis software for immune sequencing data. Study-wide results and limits: Several TRBV segments, TRBV5-6, TRBV5-1 and TRBV20-1 among them, were found more frequent in patients than controls.

These TCRs' antigens remain unknown. Researchers reported that TCR beta cDNA libraries carried unique molecular identifiers. TCRdb called the PCR reads again in MiXCR, with one record for every CDR3 protein. In the table there are 700,000 to 900,000 distinct CDR3 sequences, 35% to 55% of which are singletons. The sequenced material came from blood. These receptors were taken from a girl between 5 and 17 years old with multiple sclerosis.

A few counts support this clonotype. The V and J genes are TRBV5-1 and TRBJ2-4; D might be TRBD2 (5 bases). The assigned J gene may be wrong: the sequence end matches TRBJ2-7 better. The CDR3 has 15 amino acids. CDR1 is SGHRS and CDR2 is YFSETQ in the germline V gene. The CDR3: CASSLEAGLYYEQYF. The CDR3 nucleotides read TGCGCCAGCAGCTTGGAGGCGGGCCTATACTACGAGCAGTACTTC.

The J gene is TRBJ2-7, the V gene TRBV20-1; 8 bases fit TRBD1. Unmatched junction bases numbered 7, after V lost 1 base and J lost 5 bases. Germline V gene data show CDR1 as DFQATT and CDR2 as SNEGSKA (reference sequence). This CDR3 is built from 14 residues. The CDR3 region has the DNA TGCAGTGCTAGAGGATTACCACAGGGGGACGAGCAGTACTTC. It yields the protein CSARGLPQGDEQYF.

As for this clonotype: Mismatch with germline at one junction end may stem from a read error. V and J are TRBV7-9 and TRBJ2-5, with 9 bases aligning to TRBD2. Germline V gene sequence: CDR1 SEHNR, CDR2 FQNEAQ (reference sequence). This CDR3 is 16 amino acids long. CDR3 in DNA: TGTGCCGGCAGCTTACCTGGAGCGGGAGGTGGGGAGACCCAGTACTTC. Its translation is CAGSLPGAGGGETQYF.

Remarks on this clonotype: Mismatch with germline at one junction end may stem from a read error. The chain has TRBV28 and TRBJ2-1, with D unclear. Germline assignment: CDR1 MDHEN and CDR2 SYDVKM. The CDR3 consists of 14 residues. Here the CDR3 reads CATLSGDHINEQVF. In DNA, the CDR3 is TGTGCCACCCTCTCCGGCGATCATATTAATGAGCAGGTCTTC.

The chain links TRBV6-5 to TRBJ2-4, with no clear D. Trimming took off 6 bases at V and 3 bases at J, with 18 bases between the two ends. The CDR3 length is 16 residues. Germline CDR1 is MNHEY and CDR2 is SVGAGI. CDR3 bases: TGTGCCAGCAGCCCACTTGGGGAACCGGGCAAAAACATTCAGTACTTC. Translation: CASSPLGEPGKNIQYF.

The chain uses TRBV20-1 and TRBJ2-5; possible D gene TRBD1, 6 bases. V was shortened by 1 base and J by 13 bases, with 16 bases between the two germline ends. Germline CDR1 reads DFQATT; CDR2 reads SNEGSKA (reference sequence). The CDR3 consists of 12 residues. The CDR3: CSARVGTPSTYF. DNA of the CDR3: TGCAGTGCTAGAGTGGGGACACCTTCGACGTACTTC.

The V call is TRBV5-1, the J call TRBJ2-5; 9 bases fit TRBD2. Judging by the DNA end, TRBJ2-7 fits better; the J call may be wrong. This CDR3 region has 14 residues. CDR1 is SGHRS and CDR2 is YFSETQ in the germline V gene. The CDR3 region has the DNA TGCGCCAGCAGCTACGGCGGGAGGGGGAACGAGCAGTACTTC. Translating it yields CASSYGGRGNEQYF.

This clonotype showed up just a few times. The chain joins TRBV20-1 to TRBJ2-5; 9 nucleotides agree with TRBD1. After removal of 5 bases from V and 1 base from J, the junction contained 8 bases not matched to a gene. The germline gives CDR1 DFQATT, CDR2 SNEGSKA (reference sequence). This CDR3 region has 15 residues. The CDR3 region is CSAEYRGPFQETQYF. The CDR3 DNA reads as TGCAGTGCTGAGTACAGGGGGCCCTTCCAAGAGACCCAGTACTTC.

The chain is built from TRBV7-2 and TRBJ1-2; D unresolved. V was cut by 1 base and J by 8 bases, with 17 bases left in between. The CDR3 covers 15 residues. Germline V gene lookup returns CDR1 SGHTA and CDR2 FQGNSA. CDR3 residues: CASSLVSDSVRGYTF. As DNA, the CDR3 is TGTGCCAGCAGCTTAGTATCGGATAGCGTTAGAGGCTACACCTTC.

V gene TRBV12-3 or TRBV12-4 combines with J gene TRBJ2-7; 9 positions agree with TRBD2. This CDR3 spans 14 amino acids. Trimming at V came to 6 bases and at J to 7 bases, leaving 10 bases not matched to a gene. The DNA for the CDR3 is TGTGCCAGCAGGGCGACTAGCGGCTCGGGAGAGCAGTACTTC. Its protein is CASRATSGSGEQYF.

The rearrangement joins TRBV12-3 or TRBV12-4 to TRBJ2-3, with TRBD2 matching 9 bases. V dropped 3 bases and J dropped 4; count of bases not matched to a gene: 2. The CDR3 spans 14 residues. DNA for the CDR3: TGTGCCAGCAGTTTGTCTAGCGGGGCAGATACGCAGTATTTT. Translating gives CASSLSSGADTQYF.

The chain is built from TRBV7-2 and TRBJ2-1; perhaps D is TRBD1 or TRBD2 (5 bases each). Trimming stripped 2 bases from V and 5 bases from J, with 13 bases between. Germline assignment: CDR1 SGHTA and CDR2 FQGNSA. The CDR3 covers 15 residues. The CDR3 is CASSLRSWGNNEQFF. CDR3 sequence (DNA): TGTGCCAGCAGCTTAAGGTCGTGGGGGAACAATGAGCAGTTCTTC.

This clonotype was recorded at least ten times. The gene calls are TRBV20-1 and TRBJ1-1; 7 bases align to TRBD1. The CDR3 runs 15 residues. J lost 4 bases, V lost 0 bases, and 8 bases had no gene match. Germline V gene sequence: CDR1 DFQATT, CDR2 SNEGSKA (reference sequence). The CDR3 sequence is CSARDRTGRSTEAFF. The CDR3 DNA reads TGCAGTGCTAGAGATCGGACAGGAAGAAGCACTGAAGCTTTCTTT.

In the case of this clonotype: At one of its ends the junction is not consistent with the germline gene, which may arise from a read error. V and J are TRBV2 and TRBJ2-1; D possibly corresponds to TRBD2 (6 bases). Germline V gives CDR1 SNHLY, CDR2 FYNNEI. CDR3 length: 15 amino acids. The CDR3 sequence: CASRLLASSYNEQFF. CDR3 nucleotides: TGTGCCAGCAGACTCCTAGCGAGCTCCTACAATGAGCAGTTCTTT.

V is TRBV29-1 and J is TRBJ2-5; D perhaps matches TRBD1 (6 bases). Germline-derived CDR1 and CDR2 are SQVTM and ANQGSEA. This CDR3 has 12 amino acids. V lost 4 bases and J 2 bases, leaving 8 bases between the germline ends. The CDR3 reads CSVGQDQETQYF. The CDR3 region has the DNA TGCAGCGTTGGACAGGATCAAGAGACCCAGTACTTC.

This clonotype appeared a few times. The V call is TRBV6-2 or TRBV6-3, the J call TRBJ2-7; D remains unclear. V lost 4 bases and J 0 bases, leaving 16 bases between the germline ends. Germline V gene sequence: CDR1 MNHEY, CDR2 SVGEGT. The CDR3 consists of 16 residues. CDR3 residues: CASSFLDPQSSYEQYF. CDR3 in DNA: TGTGCCAGCAGTTTCCTGGACCCTCAGAGCTCCTACGAGCAGTACTTC.

The V and J genes are TRBV7-2 and TRBJ2-5; D is undetermined. Germline V CDR1 and CDR2: SGHTA, FQGNSA. The CDR3 spans 15 residues. V was pared by 5 bases and J by 1 base, with 14 bases between. The CDR3 DNA reads as TGTGCCAGCAGCCCAACTGCGAGCGCCCAAGAGACCCAGTACTTC. Translated: CASSPTASAQETQYF.

This rearrangement joins TRBV6-2 or TRBV6-3 to TRBJ2-5; tentatively, D is TRBD1 or TRBD2 (6 bases each). V was cut by 2 bases and J by 5 bases, with 12 bases left in between. CDR3 size: 14 residues. The germline gives CDR1 MNHEY, CDR2 SVGEGT. CDR3 DNA sequence: TGTGCCAGCAGTTACCAGGGGAGGCCGGAGACCCAGTACTTC. As protein: CASSYQGRPETQYF.

V and J are TRBV20-1 and TRBJ1-2; D may be TRBD1 (5 bases). The V end was cut by 3 bases, the J end by 5 bases, with 13 bases between. CDR3 length: 13 amino acids. In germline, CDR1 is DFQATT, CDR2 SNEGSKA (reference sequence). In DNA form, the CDR3 reads TGCAGTGCTAGTTTCGCCAGGGTATATGGCTACACCTTC. Amino acid sequence: CSASFARVYGYTF.

The chain is built from TRBV20-1 and TRBJ2-1; 10 nucleotides match TRBD2. J lost 4 bases, V lost 4 bases, and 7 bases had no gene match. Germline values: CDR1 DFQATT, CDR2 SNEGSKA (reference sequence). This CDR3 contains 15 residues. The CDR3 region has the DNA TGCAGTGCTAAGCGACTAGCGGGCATTTACAATGAGCAGTTCTTC. It codes for CSAKRLAGIYNEQFF.

The chain joins TRBV3-1 to TRBJ1-5, with TRBD1 identical over 7 bases. The CDR3 sequence is 15 residues long. Germline values: CDR1 LGHDT, CDR2 YNNKEL (reference sequence). Unmatched junction bases numbered 7, after V lost 8 bases and J lost 0 bases. The CDR3 coding sequence is TGTGCCAGCGGCCCGACAGGGCTTAGCAATCAGCCCCAGCATTTT. It specifies CASGPTGLSNQPQHF.

V and J are TRBV20-1 and TRBJ2-7; 10 nucleotides match TRBD2. CDR1 is DFQATT and CDR2 is SNEGSKA in the germline V gene (reference sequence). The J segment lost 3 bases and the V segment lost 6 bases, leaving 14 bases of the junction unmatched. The CDR3 consists of 16 residues. The CDR3 here is CSATKAGGPANYEQYF. In DNA, the CDR3 is TGCAGTGCCACCAAAGCGGGAGGGCCCGCAAACTACGAGCAGTACTTC.

To note about this clonotype: A read error may account for a junction end that differs from germline. The CDR3 nucleotides are TGTGCCAGCAGCTTAGTCCAGGGGCAAGAGACCCAGTATTTC. Translating gives CASSLVQGQETQYF. The J gene is TRBJ2-5, the V gene TRBV11-2, with D maybe TRBD1 (6 bases). The CDR3 consists of 14 residues. Germline V lookup: CDR1 SGHAT, CDR2 FQNNGV.